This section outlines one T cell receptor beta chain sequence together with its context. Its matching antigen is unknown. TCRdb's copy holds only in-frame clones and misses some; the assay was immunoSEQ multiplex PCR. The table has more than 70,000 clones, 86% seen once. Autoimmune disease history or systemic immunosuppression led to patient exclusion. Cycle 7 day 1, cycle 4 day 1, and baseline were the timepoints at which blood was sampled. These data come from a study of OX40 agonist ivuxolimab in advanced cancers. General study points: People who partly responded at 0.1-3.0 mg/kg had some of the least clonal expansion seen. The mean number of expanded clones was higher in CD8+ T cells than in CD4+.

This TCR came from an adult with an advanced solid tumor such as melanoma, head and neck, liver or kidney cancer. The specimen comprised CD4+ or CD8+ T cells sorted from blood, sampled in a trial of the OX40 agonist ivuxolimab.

DNA for the CDR3: TGTGCCAGCAGTTTAAAACCCCCCATGCGACAGGGCATAGACAATGGCTACACCTTC. It codes for CASSLKPPMRQGIDNGYTF. J is TRBJ1-2 and V is TRBV27; TRBD1 agrees at 7 bases. J lost 6 bases, V lost 2 bases, and 21 bases had no gene match. This CDR3 has 19 amino acids. Germline CDR1 MNHEY, CDR2 SMNVEV (reference sequence).